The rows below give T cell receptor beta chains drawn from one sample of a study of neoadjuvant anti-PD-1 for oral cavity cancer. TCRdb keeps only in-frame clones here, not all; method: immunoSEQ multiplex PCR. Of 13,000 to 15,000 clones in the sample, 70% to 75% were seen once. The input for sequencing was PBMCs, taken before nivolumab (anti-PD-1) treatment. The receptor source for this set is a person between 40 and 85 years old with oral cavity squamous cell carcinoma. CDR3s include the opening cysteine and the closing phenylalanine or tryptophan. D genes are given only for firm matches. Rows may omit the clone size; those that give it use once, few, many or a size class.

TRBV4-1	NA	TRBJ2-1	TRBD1	TGCGCCAGCAGCGACAGGGGAGATGAGCAGTTCTTC	CASSDRGDEQFF
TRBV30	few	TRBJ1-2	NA	TGTGCCTGGAGCTTTGGGAGTCGCTATGGCTACACCTTC	CAWSFGSRYGYTF
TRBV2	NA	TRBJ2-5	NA	TGTGCCAGCAGTAAGAACAGGGAAGAGACCCAGTACTTC	CASSKNREETQYF
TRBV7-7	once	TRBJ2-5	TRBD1	TGTGCCAGCGGGACAGGCCGCCAAGAGACCCAGTACTTC	CASGTGRQETQYF
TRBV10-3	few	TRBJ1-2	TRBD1	TGTGCCATCAGTGACCGGACAGGGGCCTATGGCTACACCTTC	CAISDRTGAYGYTF
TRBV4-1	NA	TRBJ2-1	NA	TGCGCCAGCAGCCAAGGCTTCTCGGGAGCGGCACTTAGGGATGAGCAGTTCTTC	CASSQGFSGAALRDEQFF
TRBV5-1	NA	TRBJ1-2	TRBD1	TGCGCCAGCAGCTCTTCCGGGACAGCTTATGGCTACACCTTC	CASSSSGTAYGYTF
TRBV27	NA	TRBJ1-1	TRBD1	TGTGCCAGCAGCCGACAGGGGACCCACACTGAAGCTTTCTTT	CASSRQGTHTEAFF
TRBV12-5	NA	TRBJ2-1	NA	TGTGCTAGTGGTTTGGTATGGCAACCGGACGGCTCCTACAATGAGCAGTTCTTC	CASGLVWQPDGSYNEQFF
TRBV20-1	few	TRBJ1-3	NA	TGCAGTGCTAGATTTGGAAACACCATATATTTT	CSARFGNTIYF
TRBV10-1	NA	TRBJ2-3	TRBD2	TGCGCCAGCAGCTTAGCGGGGGTCCCAGATACGCAGTATTTT	CASSLAGVPDTQYF
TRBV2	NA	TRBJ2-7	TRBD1	TGTGCCAGCAGTGGGAGACAGGGGAGCAACGAGCAGTACTTC	CASSGRQGSNEQYF
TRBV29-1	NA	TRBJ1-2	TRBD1	TGCAGCGCCGCCGTAGGGGGCACCCCTGGCTACACCTTC	CSAAVGGTPGYTF
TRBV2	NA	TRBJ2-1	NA	TGTGCCAGCAGTGACCTGTTAGGGCTCTCCTACAATGAGCAGTTCTTC	CASSDLLGLSYNEQFF
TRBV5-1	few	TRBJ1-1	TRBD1	TGCGCCAGCAGCTTCCTGACAGGGAGAGATGAAGCTTTCTTT	CASSFLTGRDEAFF